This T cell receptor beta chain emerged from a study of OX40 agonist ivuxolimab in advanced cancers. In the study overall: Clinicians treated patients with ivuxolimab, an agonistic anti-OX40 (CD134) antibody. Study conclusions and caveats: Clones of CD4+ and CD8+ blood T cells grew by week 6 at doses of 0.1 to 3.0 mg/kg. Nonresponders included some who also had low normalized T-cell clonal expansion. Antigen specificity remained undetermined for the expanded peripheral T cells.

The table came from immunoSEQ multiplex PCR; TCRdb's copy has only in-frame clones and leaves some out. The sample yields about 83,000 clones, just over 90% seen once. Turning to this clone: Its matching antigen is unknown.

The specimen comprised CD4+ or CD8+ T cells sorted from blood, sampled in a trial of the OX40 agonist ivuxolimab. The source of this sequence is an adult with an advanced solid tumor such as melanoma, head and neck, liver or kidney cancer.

CDR3 protein: CASSLSEGFREQYF. In DNA, the CDR3 is TGCGCCAGCAGCCTAAGCGAGGGTTTTCGCGAGCAGTACTTC. The chain is built from TRBV4-1 and TRBJ2-7; TRBD2 is a possible D gene (5 bases). The CDR3 loop spans 14 amino acids. The V and J ends lost 4 bases and 6 bases respectively, with 16 bases between them. Germline-derived CDR1 and CDR2 are MGHRA and YSYEKL.